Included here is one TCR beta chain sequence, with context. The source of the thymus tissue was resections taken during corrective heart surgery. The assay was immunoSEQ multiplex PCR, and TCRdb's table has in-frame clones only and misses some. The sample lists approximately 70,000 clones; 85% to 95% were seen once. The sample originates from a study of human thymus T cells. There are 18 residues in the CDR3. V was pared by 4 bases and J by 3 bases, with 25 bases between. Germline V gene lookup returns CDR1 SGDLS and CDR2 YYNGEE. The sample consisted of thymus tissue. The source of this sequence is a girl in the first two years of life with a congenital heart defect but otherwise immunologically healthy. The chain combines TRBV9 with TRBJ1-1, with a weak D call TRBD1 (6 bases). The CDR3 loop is CASSSGDIPKEWDTEAFF. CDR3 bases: TGTGCCAGCAGCTCGGGGGACATCCCAAAGGAGTGGGACACTGAAGCTTTCTTT.